This T cell receptor (beta chain) comes out of a study of early T cells in non-severe SARS-CoV-2 infection. Deletions cut 1 base from V and 2 bases from J, with 11 bases between. The CDR3 consists of 16 residues. CDR1 is KGHSH, CDR2 LQKENI, per germline. This clonotype has ten or more counts. What it recognizes is unknown. Individual cDNA molecules received unique molecular identifiers during library preparation. One entry per CDR3 protein results from TCRdb running MiXCR on the 5' RACE reads. In the table there are about 60,000 distinct CDR3 sequences, around 13% of which are singletons. Overall study results and limits: Using VDJdb, the matching emphasized anti-spike CD8 responses while missing private and CD4 specificities.

The chain links TRBV18 to TRBJ1-4; D is perhaps TRBD1 (5 bases). Material: whole blood. The receptor comes from an adult who was a healthcare worker with PCR-confirmed SARS-CoV-2 infection or an uninfected control (not recorded which). CDR3 in DNA: TGTGCCAGCTCACCACGCATCAGGGAGACTAATGAAAAACTGTTTTTT. Translated: CASSPRIRETNEKLFF. Looking up the rest from reference TRBV18 and TRBJ1-4 gives the full variable domain: NAGVMQNPRHLVRRRGQEARLRCSPMKGHSHVYWYRQLPEEGLKFMVYLQKENIIDESGMPKERFSAEFPKEGPSILRIQQVVRGDSAAYFCASSPRIRETNEKLFFGSGTQLSVL.